A single TCR beta chain is shown here with its context. Using immunoSEQ multiplex PCR, the repertoire was profiled, and TCRdb retains in-frame clones only, with some absent. This sample has a few million clones, with roughly nine tenths found just once. This sample is drawn from a study of shared clonotypes between healthy human individuals. The V gene lost 11 bases and the J gene lost 2 bases, with 12 bases spanning the gap. The CDR3 length is 13 residues. The germline CDR1 and CDR2 sequences are ENHRY and SYGVKD. Specimen: naive CD4+ T cells sorted from blood. The subset was: CD45RA+ positively selected. The clonotype originates from a man between 18 and 29 years old in good health. V usage is TRBV10-3 and J usage is TRBJ2-2, with a possible D match to TRBD1 (5 bases). The CDR3 is CAVADRNTGELFF. In DNA form, the CDR3 reads TGTGCCGTCGCAGACAGAAACACCGGGGAGCTGTTTTTT.